This T cell receptor beta chain appears in the sequencing data of a study of T-cell memory formation after mild COVID-19. Broader study findings: Among CD4+ contracting clones, most were CM and EM, and CD8+ ones EMRA. Memory sampled before infection contained some responding clones, suggesting cross-reactive memory joined.

TCRdb reanalysed the 5' RACE reads using MiXCR and keeps one entry per CDR3 protein. The repertoire has a few hundred thousand distinct CDR3 sequences, around a fifth of them found once; the top ten carry roughly a fifth. A few counts support this clonotype. Its antigen remains unknown. The V gene end was trimmed by 7 bases and the J gene end by 4 bases; junction bases not matched to a gene: 8. Per the germline V gene, CDR1 is SGHTA and CDR2 is FQGNSA. The CDR3 is 15 amino acids. This clonotype was sampled from a man aged 18-30 years who had mild COVID-19 (a few samples of this study predate the infection). Cell type and time point are not known. The specimen sequenced was PBMCs or a T cell subset sorted from them (not recorded which). The chain uses TRBV7-2 and TRBJ2-5; 11 positions agree with TRBD2. The CDR3 loop is CASTLAGGTRETQYF. DNA of the CDR3: TGTGCCAGCACCCTAGCGGGGGGCACCAGAGAGACCCAGTACTTC.